These 28 T cell receptor beta chains share one sample of origin, sequenced in a study of blood T cell repertoires in COVID-19. Produced via immunoSEQ multiplex PCR; TCRdb's table is partial and in-frame only. The sample holds fewer than 350,000 clones, approximately 86% seen once. Sequencing was carried out using peripheral blood. The origin of the receptors is a woman aged 25 to 39 who had recovered from COVID-19.

This clone was detected only a few times. This chain connects TRBV10-3 to TRBJ2-2; tentatively, D is TRBD2 (6 bases). Germline CDR1 and CDR2: ENHRY and SYGVKD. The V gene lost 2 bases and the J gene lost 4 bases, with 20 bases spanning the gap. This CDR3 has 18 amino acids. The DNA for the CDR3 is TGTGCCATCAGTGAGGCTCAAGGAGGCGGGGCAGGCACCGGGGAGCTGTTTTTT. Its translation: CAISEAQGGGAGTGELFF.

A single count supports this clone. The chain uses TRBV7-2 and TRBJ2-2, with D uncertain. The CDR3 length is 12 residues. V was cut by 5 bases and J by 6 bases, with 7 bases left in between. The germline V gene encodes CDR1 SGHTA and CDR2 FQGNSA. CDR3 sequence: CASSKDSGELFF. In nucleotides, the CDR3 is TGTGCCAGCAGCAAAGACTCCGGGGAGCTGTTTTTT.

This chain uses TRBV7-9 with TRBJ2-1; D unclear. Germline CDR1 and CDR2: SEHNR and FQNEAQ (reference sequence). CDR3 length: 12 residues. Trimming left V 5 bases short and J 9 bases short, with 11 bases between. The CDR3 nucleotides read TGTGCCAGCAGCCAACACGCCACTGAGCAGTTCTTC. It codes for CASSQHATEQFF. The variable domain in full, completed from reference TRBV7-9 and TRBJ2-1, reads DTGVSQNPRHKITKRGQNVTFRCDPISEHNRLYWYRQTLGQGPEFLTYFQNEAQLEKSRLLSDRFSAERPKGSFSTLEIQRTEQGDSAMYLCASSQHATEQFFGPGTRLTVL.

The V and J genes are TRBV27 and TRBJ2-5; 10 bases are a match to TRBD2. After removal of 6 bases from V and 5 bases from J, the junction contained 12 bases not matched to a gene. CDR1 and CDR2 from the germline V gene are MNHEY and SMNVEV (reference sequence). This CDR3 region has 16 residues. This CDR3 is CASSQRPSGGSETQYF. The CDR3 DNA follows: TGTGCCAGCAGCCAACGTCCTAGCGGGGGTTCGGAGACCCAGTACTTC.

In nucleotides, the CDR3 is TGTGCCAGCTCACCATATCCGGGCAGGGTGAATTCACCCCTCCACTTT. This codes for CASSPYPGRVNSPLHF. V usage is TRBV18 and J usage is TRBJ1-6, with D maybe TRBD1 (5 bases). The V end lost 2 bases, the J end lost 7 bases, and 15 bases lay between the germline ends. The CDR3 spans 16 residues. The V gene's germline CDR1 is KGHSH and CDR2 LQKENI.

The chain combines TRBV5-4 with TRBJ2-7; D unresolved. The CDR3 extends over 14 amino acids. V was cut by 4 bases and J by 5 bases, with 16 bases left in between. Germline assignment: CDR1 SGHNT and CDR2 YYREEE (reference sequence). The CDR3 region is CASSAAVLPNEQYF. The DNA of the CDR3 is TGTGCCAGCAGCGCGGCGGTCCTTCCAAACGAGCAGTACTTC.

The rearrangement links TRBV6-2 or TRBV6-3 to TRBJ2-3; 7 positions agree with TRBD1. The CDR3 length is 16 residues. CDR1 is MNHEY, CDR2 SVGEGT, per germline. Trimming removed 6 bases from V and 0 bases from J; junction bases left unmatched: 9. This chain's CDR3 is CASSYNRGFSTDTQYF. Here the CDR3 DNA reads TGTGCCAGCAGCTATAACAGGGGATTTAGCACAGATACGCAGTATTTT.

The rearrangement joins TRBV19 to TRBJ1-1; 7 nucleotides agree with TRBD1. The ends lost 7 bases at V and 2 bases at J; junction bases unmatched: 7. CDR3 length: 14 residues. The germline gives CDR1 LNHDA, CDR2 SQIVND (reference sequence). The CDR3 here is CASTLTGINTEAFF. The CDR3, as DNA: TGTGCCAGTACCTTGACAGGGATAAACACTGAAGCTTTCTTT.

The chain joins TRBV3-1 (or the pseudogene TRBV3-2) to TRBJ2-5; TRBD2 matches 8 bases. With V trimmed by 0 bases and J by 5 bases, 5 bases remained unmatched. Germline CDR1 and CDR2: LGHDT and YNNKEL (reference sequence). There are 15 residues in the CDR3. The CDR3 nucleotides read TGTGCCAGCAGCCAAGACGGGGCTAGCGGGGAGACCCAGTACTTC. This gives the protein CASSQDGASGETQYF.

This clone has only one observation. The V call is TRBV5-6, the J call TRBJ1-1; 7 bases are shared with TRBD1. CDR3 length: 16 amino acids. Trimming cost V 0 bases and J 11 bases; bases outside gene matches: 16. Germline V gene sequence: CDR1 SGHDT, CDR2 YYEEEE. This chain's CDR3 is CASSLGGQIKTQGAFF. In DNA form, the CDR3 reads TGTGCCAGCAGCTTGGGGGGACAGATCAAAACCCAGGGCGCTTTCTTT.

The CDR3 sequence is CASSDRDSYTGELFF. The DNA for the CDR3 is TGTGCCAGCAGCGACCGGGACAGCTACACCGGGGAGCTGTTTTTT. The chain joins TRBV7-9 to TRBJ2-2; 7 bases are a match to TRBD1. With V trimmed by 5 bases and J by 3 bases, 6 bases remained unmatched. This CDR3 has 15 amino acids. The germline CDR1 and CDR2 sequences are SEHNR and FQNEAQ (reference sequence).

The rearrangement uses TRBV28 and TRBJ2-7, with 9 bases matching TRBD1. The trim removed 7 bases at V and 6 bases at J, leaving 10 bases unmatched. Germline V gene sequence: CDR1 MDHEN, CDR2 SYDVKM. The CDR3 is made up of 14 amino acids. The CDR3 region has the DNA TGTGCCAGCACCCTGACAGGGGGTGCACGCGAGCAGTACTTC. The encoded protein is CASTLTGGAREQYF.

The rearrangement uses TRBV9 and TRBJ2-3, with TRBD2 matching over 8 bases. The junction had 6 bases not matched to a gene; V was cut back by 2 bases and J by 4 bases. The germline gives CDR1 SGDLS, CDR2 YYNGEE. The CDR3 is made up of 15 amino acids. The CDR3 region is CASSVTGLDSDTQYF. As DNA, the CDR3 is TGTGCCAGCAGCGTTACGGGACTAGACTCAGATACGCAGTATTTT. Drawing the rest from reference TRBV9 and TRBJ2-3, the complete variable domain is DSGVTQTPKHLITATGQRVTLRCSPRSGDLSVYWYQQSLDQGLQFLIQYYNGEERAKGNILERFSAQQFPDLHSELNLSSLELGDSALYFCASSVTGLDSDTQYFGPGTRLTVL.

This chain connects TRBV4-1 to TRBJ1-5; no clear D gene. V was pared by 2 bases and J by 9 bases, with 17 bases between. The CDR3 length is 15 residues. Germline CDR1 reads MGHRA; CDR2 reads YSYEKL. CDR3 coding DNA: TGCGCCAGCAGCCAAACTACAAGTTCTGGTTCGCCCCAGCATTTT. Translating it yields CASSQTTSSGSPQHF.

V and J are TRBV9 and TRBJ2-3; TRBD1 matches 7 bases. The trim removed 4 bases at V and 6 bases at J, leaving 5 bases unmatched. The CDR3 is 13 amino acids. Looked up from germline, CDR1 is SGDLS and CDR2 is YYNGEE. CDR3 region: CASSSTGVDTQYF. The CDR3 bases are TGTGCCAGCAGCTCAACAGGGGTGGATACGCAGTATTTT.

A single count supports this clone. V usage is TRBV3-1 (or the pseudogene TRBV3-2) and J usage is TRBJ2-7; 8 nucleotides agree with TRBD2. V lost 1 base to trimming and J lost 11 bases; unmatched junction nucleotides: 13. CDR1 is LGHDT, CDR2 YNNKEL, per germline (reference sequence). There are 15 residues in the CDR3. CDR3 sequence (DNA): TGTGCCAGCAGCCAAGCCCCGGGAGGGCCTTCTCGTGAGTACTTC. Encoded protein: CASSQAPGGPSREYF.

The rearrangement links TRBV30 to TRBJ2-2; D gene unclear. Per the germline V gene, CDR1 is GTSNPN and CDR2 is SVGIG (reference sequence). V dropped 5 bases and J dropped 4 bases, with 17 bases sitting between them. There are 15 residues in the CDR3. The CDR3 here is CAWSRSKLGTGELFF. CDR3 bases: TGTGCCTGGTCTAGGAGCAAGCTAGGCACCGGGGAGCTGTTTTTT.

This sequence joins TRBV3-1 (or the pseudogene TRBV3-2) and TRBJ2-5, with 16 bases matching TRBD2. The germline V gene encodes CDR1 LGHDT and CDR2 YNNKEL (reference sequence). CDR3 length: 18 amino acids. The ends lost 3 bases at V and 2 bases at J; junction bases unmatched: 6. CDR3 in amino acids: CASSQGLAGGPWQETQYF. As DNA, the CDR3 is TGTGCCAGCAGCCAGGGACTAGCGGGAGGGCCTTGGCAAGAGACCCAGTACTTC.

In its sample, this clone was seen a few times. The rearrangement joins TRBV7-2 to TRBJ2-5, with 7 bases identical to TRBD1. The ends lost 3 bases at V and 5 bases at J; junction bases unmatched: 21. The CDR3 is 19 residues long. In germline, CDR1 is SGHTA, CDR2 FQGNSA. The CDR3 loop is CASSFLGSAGQGGLETQYF. The CDR3 DNA reads as TGTGCCAGCAGCTTTCTTGGTTCGGCGGGTCAAGGGGGCTTGGAGACCCAGTACTTC.

The chain recombines TRBV20-1 with TRBJ2-5; no firm D call. The V end was cut by 5 bases, the J end by 5 bases, with 6 bases between. The CDR3 spans 10 residues. Looked up from germline, CDR1 is DFQATT and CDR2 is SNEGSKA (reference sequence). CDR3 residues: CSAAAETQYF. The DNA of the CDR3 is TGCAGTGCTGCAGCGGAGACCCAGTACTTC.

V and J are TRBV6-5 and TRBJ1-2; 8 bases are a match to TRBD1. In germline, CDR1 is MNHEY, CDR2 SVGAGI. The CDR3 contains 13 residues. Trimming cost V 2 bases and J 6 bases; bases outside gene matches: 2. CDR3 nucleotides: TGTGCCAGCAGTTACGAGACAGGGGATGGCTACACCTTC. Its protein is CASSYETGDGYTF.

This chain links TRBV25-1 with TRBJ1-1; 9 bases fit TRBD1. The CDR3 totals 12 residues. V dropped 5 bases and J dropped 11; count of bases not matched to a gene: 6. Germline assignment: CDR1 MGHDK and CDR2 SYGVNS. This CDR3 is CASSSWTGEAFF. The CDR3 DNA reads as TGTGCCAGCAGTTCGTGGACAGGGGAGGCTTTCTTT.

This clone was observed a handful of times. The chain carries TRBV2 and TRBJ1-1; 7 nucleotides align to TRBD1. CDR1 SNHLY and CDR2 FYNNEI come from the germline V gene. V gave up 6 bases and J gave up 6 bases; unmatched junction bases: 13. CDR3 length: 15 amino acids. The CDR3 DNA reads TGTGCCAGCAGCGACCTTAGACAGGGCGTCGCTGAAGCTTTCTTT. Translation gives CASSDLRQGVAEAFF. Full variable domain (outside the CDR3, taken from reference TRBV2 and TRBJ1-1): EPEVTQTPSHQVTQMGQEVILRCVPISNHLYFYWYRQILGQKVEFLVSFYNNEISEKSEIFDDQFSVERPDGSNFTLKIRSTKLEDSAMYFCASSDLRQGVAEAFFGQGTRLTVV.

J is TRBJ2-7 and V is TRBV3-1 (or the pseudogene TRBV3-2), with D perhaps matching TRBD2 (7 bases). Germline loops: CDR1 LGHDT, CDR2 YNNKEL (reference sequence). Trimming took 4 bases from V and 6 from J, leaving 19 bases between them. This CDR3 has 15 amino acids. CDR3 DNA sequence: TGTGCCAGCAGCCCCCGGGGGGCCCGGGGGCTCGAGCAGTACTTC. Translating it yields CASSPRGARGLEQYF.

The chain couples TRBV29-1 to TRBJ1-2; the match to TRBD1 covers 8 bases. In germline, CDR1 is SQVTM, CDR2 ANQGSEA. The CDR3 length is 13 residues. The junction had 9 bases not matched to a gene; V was cut back by 5 bases and J by 7 bases. The CDR3 sequence: CSVPGGLGGGYTF. The CDR3 DNA is TGCAGCGTTCCAGGGGGCCTGGGCGGTGGCTACACCTTC.

This chain links TRBV5-6 with TRBJ2-7, with 9 bases matching TRBD2. Trimming at V came to 0 bases and at J to 6 bases, leaving 10 bases not matched to a gene. CDR3 length equals 16 residues. From germline, CDR1 is SGHDT and CDR2 YYEEEE. CDR3 sequence reads: CASSLARAGGGSEQYF. The DNA of the CDR3 is TGTGCCAGCAGCTTGGCGAGAGCGGGAGGAGGATCCGAGCAGTACTTC.

The chain links TRBV30 to TRBJ2-2, with TRBD2 matching over 7 bases. In germline, CDR1 is GTSNPN, CDR2 SVGIG (reference sequence). The CDR3 length is 13 residues. The CDR3 spells CAGRRGWPGELFF. DNA for the CDR3: TGTGCGGGCCGGCGGGGGTGGCCCGGGGAGCTGTTTTTT.

The chain has TRBV9 and TRBJ2-7, with D possibly TRBD1 on 6 matching bases. V lost 3 bases to trimming and J lost 7 bases, with 11 bases between them. The germline V gene has CDR1 SGDLS and CDR2 YYNGEE. The CDR3 covers 12 residues. CDR3 protein: CASSDRANEQYF. In DNA form, the CDR3 reads TGTGCCAGCAGCGACAGGGCGAATGAGCAGTACTTC.